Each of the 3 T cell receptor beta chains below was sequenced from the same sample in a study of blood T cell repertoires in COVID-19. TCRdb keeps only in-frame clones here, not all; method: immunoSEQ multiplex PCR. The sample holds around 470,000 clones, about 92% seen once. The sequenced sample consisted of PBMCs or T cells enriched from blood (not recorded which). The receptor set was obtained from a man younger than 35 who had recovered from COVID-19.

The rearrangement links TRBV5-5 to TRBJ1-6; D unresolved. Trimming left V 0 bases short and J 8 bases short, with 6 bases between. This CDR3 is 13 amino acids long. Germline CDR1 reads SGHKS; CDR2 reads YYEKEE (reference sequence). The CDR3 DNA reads TGTGCCAGCAGCTTGGGACGGGATTCACCCCTCCACTTT. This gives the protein CASSLGRDSPLHF.

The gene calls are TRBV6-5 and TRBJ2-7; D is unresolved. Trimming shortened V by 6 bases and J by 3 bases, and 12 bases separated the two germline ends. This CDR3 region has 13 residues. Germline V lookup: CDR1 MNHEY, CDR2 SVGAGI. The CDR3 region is CASSMSDGYEQYF. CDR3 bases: TGTGCCAGCAGCATGAGCGATGGCTACGAGCAGTACTTC.

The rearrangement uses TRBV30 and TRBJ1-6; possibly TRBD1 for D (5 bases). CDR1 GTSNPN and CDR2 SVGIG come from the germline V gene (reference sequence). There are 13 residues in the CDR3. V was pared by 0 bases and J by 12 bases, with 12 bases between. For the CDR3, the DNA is TGTGCCTGGAGTGTAGGAAGGGGAGGACCCCTCCACTTT. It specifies CAWSVGRGGPLHF.